The T cell receptor (beta chain) under discussion was sequenced for a study of blood T cell repertoires in COVID-19. At the level of the study: Acute and convalescent COVID-19 specimens originated in the United States, Italy and Spain.

In the original processing: Amplification of reference gene primers was used by the study to estimate nucleated cell counts. Profiling relied on immunoSEQ multiplex PCR, and the TCRdb table lists in-frame clones only, not all of them. V and J calls and clone size are as listed in that table; D and trimming were resolved from the DNA. This table holds tens of thousands of clones, 86% found once. CDR3 length: 15 amino acids. V shed 0 bases and J shed 7 bases, with 13 bases lying between them. The germline V gene encodes CDR1 MNHNS and CDR2 SASEGT. Sequencing was performed on peripheral blood. The genes are TRBV6-1 and TRBJ1-5; the D gene is possibly TRBD1 (5 bases). The TCR was taken from a woman older than 75 with acute or convalescent COVID-19. Written as DNA, the CDR3 is TGTGCCAGCAGTGAAGCGCCGCCAGGGTGGCAGCCCCAGCATTTT. It specifies CASSEAPPGWQPQHF.